This TCR beta chain was documented in a study of OX40 agonist ivuxolimab in advanced cancers. Study overall: The study treated patients with ivuxolimab, an agonistic anti-OX40 (CD134) antibody. The mean age was around 56 years, ranging from about 20 to 90, with around four fifths of participants male. Overall study results and limits: CD4+ and CD8+ blood T cells expanded clonally by week 6 at 0.1 to 3.0 mg/kg. Normalized T-cell clonal expansion was also low in a subset of nonresponders.

A note on this clone: The antigen is not known.

This table comes from immunoSEQ multiplex PCR, and its TCRdb copy is limited to in-frame clones, with some not included. The sample shows 30,000 to 35,000 clones, roughly nine tenths of them seen only once. Per germline, CDR1 SEHNR and CDR2 FQNEAQ (reference sequence). This CDR3 comprises 14 residues. Losses at the gene ends were 1 base for V and 11 bases for J; bases not matched to a gene: 10. The chain combines TRBV7-9 with TRBJ2-5; 7 nucleotides line up with TRBD1. Source: CD4+ or CD8+ T cells sorted from blood, taken in a trial of the OX40 agonist ivuxolimab. This receptor was taken from an adult with an advanced solid tumor such as melanoma, head and neck, liver or kidney cancer. CDR3 in amino acids: CASSLVYPQGEQYF. Here the CDR3 DNA reads TGTGCCAGCAGCTTAGTGTACCCCCAGGGGGAGCAGTACTTC.